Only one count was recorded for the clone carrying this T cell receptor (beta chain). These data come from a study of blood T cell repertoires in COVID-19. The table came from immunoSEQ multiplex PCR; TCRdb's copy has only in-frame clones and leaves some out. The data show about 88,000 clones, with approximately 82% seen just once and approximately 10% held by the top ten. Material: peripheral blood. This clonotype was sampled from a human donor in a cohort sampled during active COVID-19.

The CDR3 region has the DNA TGTGCCAGCAGCTTAGGGGGGAACCAGGGGGTTTTGAACACTGAAGCTTTCTTT. It translates to CASSLGGNQGVLNTEAFF. This chain joins TRBV7-8 and TRBJ1-1; 7 bases map to TRBD1. Germline V CDR1 and CDR2: SGHVS, FQNEAQ. The CDR3 loop spans 18 amino acids. Germline trimming cut 1 base from V and 0 bases from J; bases unmatched to any gene: 11.